This is a list of T cell receptor beta chains from one sample in a study of patients and donors after allogeneic stem cell transplantation. TCRdb itself ran the RT-PCR reads through MiXCR, one entry per CDR3 protein. The table records some 960,000 distinct CDR3 sequences, 15% to 20% of them present only once. The source material was blood, either unsorted or a sorted T cell fraction (not recorded which). These receptors were taken from a human donor who was either an allogeneic HSCT recipient or a stem cell or donor lymphocyte infusion donor (not recorded which). It is not recorded whose cells these are; they may come from a transplant donor. Each CDR3 is given with its conserved first and last residue. A D gene is named only where the DNA matches it firmly. Clone size is shown for a subset of rows, as once, few, many or a class of expanded clone.

d_call: NA; j_call: TRBJ2-3; v_call: TRBV20-1; clone_size: few; cdr3_aa: CSATGTKLDTQYF; cdr3_nt: TGCAGTGCCACCGGGACCAAATTAGATACGCAGTATTTT
d_call: NA; j_call: TRBJ1-3; v_call: TRBV20-1; clone_size: few; cdr3_aa: CSARDPWSSGNTIYF; cdr3_nt: TGCAGTGCTAGAGATCCGTGGAGCTCTGGAAACACCATATATTTT
d_call: NA; j_call: TRBJ2-5; v_call: TRBV24-1; clone_size: NA; cdr3_aa: CATSEVKGGWETQYF; cdr3_nt: TGTGCCACCAGTGAAGTAAAGGGAGGTTGGGAGACCCAGTACTTC
d_call: TRBD2; j_call: TRBJ2-1; v_call: TRBV20-1; clone_size: NA; cdr3_aa: CSADSGSAYNEQFF; cdr3_nt: TGCAGTGCTGACAGCGGGAGCGCGTACAATGAGCAGTTCTTC
d_call: TRBD1; j_call: TRBJ1-1; v_call: TRBV6-5; clone_size: NA; cdr3_aa: CASSFPGQGAFF; cdr3_nt: TGTGCCAGCAGTTTCCCAGGACAGGGAGCTTTCTTT
d_call: NA; j_call: TRBJ2-1; v_call: TRBV29-1; clone_size: NA; cdr3_aa: CSVEDLGGSYNEQFF; cdr3_nt: TGCAGCGTTGAAGATCTGGGGGGCTCCTACAATGAGCAGTTCTTC
d_call: TRBD2; j_call: TRBJ2-2; v_call: TRBV5-1; clone_size: NA; cdr3_aa: CASSASSGPTNTGELFF; cdr3_nt: TGCGCCAGCAGCGCATCTAGCGGACCGACGAACACCGGGGAGCTGTTTTTT
d_call: NA; j_call: TRBJ2-1; v_call: TRBV9; clone_size: few; cdr3_aa: CASSALTVNEQFF; cdr3_nt: TGTGCCAGCAGCGCGTTGACGGTCAATGAGCAGTTCTTC
d_call: TRBD1; j_call: TRBJ2-3; v_call: TRBV7-2; clone_size: few; cdr3_aa: CASIKDRGATDTQYF; cdr3_nt: TGTGCCAGCATCAAGGACAGGGGGGCCACAGATACGCAGTATTTT
d_call: TRBD1; j_call: TRBJ1-3; v_call: TRBV20-1; clone_size: few; cdr3_aa: CSAGGQARNTIYF; cdr3_nt: TGCAGTGCTGGGGGACAGGCAAGAAACACCATATATTTT
d_call: TRBD2; j_call: TRBJ2-1; v_call: TRBV18; clone_size: NA; cdr3_aa: CASSPRASGSSYNEQFF; cdr3_nt: TGTGCCAGCTCACCAAGGGCTAGCGGGAGCTCCTACAATGAGCAGTTCTTC
d_call: NA; j_call: TRBJ1-6; v_call: TRBV2; clone_size: NA; cdr3_aa: CASSEVDRQYSPLHF; cdr3_nt: TGTGCCAGCAGTGAGGTAGACAGGCAATATTCACCCCTCCACTTT
d_call: NA; j_call: TRBJ2-5; v_call: TRBV10-2; clone_size: NA; cdr3_aa: CASSDRWETQYF; cdr3_nt: TGCGCCAGCAGCGACCGGTGGGAGACCCAGTACTTC
d_call: NA; j_call: TRBJ2-5; v_call: TRBV14; clone_size: NA; cdr3_aa: CASSQAWGLGEETQYF; cdr3_nt: TGTGCCAGCAGCCAAGCCTGGGGGTTGGGGGAAGAGACCCAGTACTTC
d_call: TRBD2; j_call: TRBJ2-7; v_call: TRBV20-1; clone_size: few; cdr3_aa: CSARGITSGGALYEQYF; cdr3_nt: TGCAGTGCTAGAGGCATCACGAGCGGGGGGGCCTTGTACGAGCAGTACTTC
d_call: NA; j_call: TRBJ2-7; v_call: TRBV6-5; clone_size: NA; cdr3_aa: CASSFTGSGEQYF; cdr3_nt: TGTGCCAGCAGTTTTACAGGTTCGGGCGAGCAGTACTTC
d_call: TRBD2; j_call: TRBJ2-1; v_call: TRBV18; clone_size: few; cdr3_aa: CASSTLAGVNGEQFF; cdr3_nt: TGTGCCAGCTCGACACTAGCGGGAGTAAACGGTGAGCAGTTCTTC
d_call: NA; j_call: TRBJ2-7; v_call: TRBV21-1; clone_size: few; cdr3_aa: CASSETGYEQYF; cdr3_nt: TGTGCCAGCAGCGAGACAGGGTACGAGCAGTACTTC
d_call: NA; j_call: TRBJ2-4; v_call: TRBV7-6; clone_size: NA; cdr3_aa: CASSPPWRKNIQYF; cdr3_nt: TGTGCCAGCAGCCCCCCTTGGAGGAAAAACATTCAGTACTTC
d_call: TRBD1; j_call: TRBJ1-2; v_call: TRBV5-1; clone_size: NA; cdr3_aa: CASSLSGTEYGYTF; cdr3_nt: TGCGCCAGCAGCTTGTCCGGGACAGAGTATGGCTACACCTTC
d_call: TRBD1; j_call: TRBJ1-2; v_call: TRBV12-3/TRBV12-4; clone_size: few; cdr3_aa: CASSYRDSHGYTF; cdr3_nt: TGTGCCAGCAGTTACCGGGACAGCCATGGCTACACCTTC
d_call: NA; j_call: TRBJ2-2; v_call: TRBV6-5; clone_size: few; cdr3_aa: CASSYAWQGTTGELFF; cdr3_nt: TGTGCCAGCAGTTACGCTTGGCAGGGAACCACCGGGGAGCTGTTTTTT
d_call: NA; j_call: TRBJ2-3; v_call: TRBV6-1; clone_size: NA; cdr3_aa: CASSRRVRERGTDTQYF; cdr3_nt: TGTGCCAGCAGCCGTCGCGTAAGGGAGAGGGGCACAGATACGCAGTATTTT
d_call: NA; j_call: TRBJ2-2; v_call: TRBV2; clone_size: few; cdr3_aa: CASTRQEIGELFF; cdr3_nt: TGTGCCAGCACCCGACAGGAAATCGGGGAGCTGTTTTTT
d_call: TRBD1; j_call: TRBJ2-7; v_call: TRBV5-6; clone_size: few; cdr3_aa: CASSSQGVTDHEQYF; cdr3_nt: TGTGCCAGCAGCTCTCAGGGGGTAACTGACCACGAGCAGTACTTC
d_call: NA; j_call: TRBJ1-1; v_call: TRBV20-1; clone_size: few; cdr3_aa: CSARDWRGGVTEAFF; cdr3_nt: TGCAGTGCTAGAGATTGGCGGGGAGGGGTGACTGAAGCTTTCTTT
d_call: TRBD2; j_call: TRBJ2-3; v_call: TRBV7-8; clone_size: NA; cdr3_aa: CASSTNSGRAKDTQYF; cdr3_nt: TGTGCCAGCAGCACCAATAGCGGGAGGGCCAAAGATACGCAGTATTTT
d_call: TRBD2; j_call: TRBJ2-1; v_call: TRBV10-3; clone_size: few; cdr3_aa: CAISALLAGGNNEQFF; cdr3_nt: TGTGCCATCAGCGCCCTACTAGCGGGGGGGAACAATGAGCAGTTCTTC
d_call: TRBD1; j_call: TRBJ2-1; v_call: TRBV23-1; clone_size: NA; cdr3_aa: CASSQSAGQGRNEQFF; cdr3_nt: TGCGCCAGCAGTCAATCGGCGGGACAGGGAAGGAATGAGCAGTTCTTC
d_call: TRBD1; j_call: TRBJ2-7; v_call: TRBV24-1; clone_size: few; cdr3_aa: CATSPVGGNEQYF; cdr3_nt: TGTGCCACCAGTCCCGTAGGGGGCAACGAGCAGTACTTC
d_call: NA; j_call: TRBJ1-1; v_call: TRBV20-1; clone_size: few; cdr3_aa: CSARPQPMNTEAFF; cdr3_nt: TGCAGTGCTAGACCCCAGCCGATGAACACTGAAGCTTTCTTT
d_call: NA; j_call: TRBJ2-1; v_call: TRBV6-5; clone_size: few; cdr3_aa: CASSYGTRGFYNEQFF; cdr3_nt: TGTGCCAGCAGTTACGGGACTCGCGGGTTCTACAATGAGCAGTTCTTC
d_call: NA; j_call: TRBJ1-1; v_call: TRBV29-1; clone_size: few; cdr3_aa: CSVVGGRGSSLEAFF; cdr3_nt: TGCAGCGTTGTTGGCGGCCGCGGGAGCAGCCTTGAAGCTTTCTTT
d_call: TRBD1; j_call: TRBJ1-1; v_call: TRBV5-1; clone_size: NA; cdr3_aa: CASSRGTADTEAFF; cdr3_nt: TGCGCCAGCAGCAGGGGGACAGCCGACACTGAAGCTTTCTTT
d_call: NA; j_call: TRBJ2-1; v_call: TRBV2; clone_size: NA; cdr3_aa: CASSEEEAGSYNEQFF; cdr3_nt: TGTGCCAGCAGTGAAGAGGAAGCGGGTTCCTACAATGAGCAGTTCTTC
d_call: TRBD1; j_call: TRBJ2-7; v_call: TRBV7-9; clone_size: NA; cdr3_aa: CASSRVDRGYEQYF; cdr3_nt: TGTGCCAGCAGCCGGGTTGACAGGGGATACGAGCAGTACTTC
d_call: TRBD2; j_call: TRBJ2-2; v_call: TRBV6-1; clone_size: few; cdr3_aa: CASSTPGGQGTPHGELFF; cdr3_nt: TGTGCCAGCAGTACCCCGGGGGGGCAGGGGACCCCCCACGGGGAGCTGTTTTTT
d_call: NA; j_call: TRBJ1-2; v_call: TRBV7-2; clone_size: NA; cdr3_aa: CASSLRNRNYGYTF; cdr3_nt: TGTGCCAGCAGCTTAAGAAACAGAAACTATGGCTACACCTTC
d_call: TRBD2; j_call: TRBJ2-1; v_call: TRBV7-6; clone_size: few; cdr3_aa: CASSRGLAGSSYNEQFF; cdr3_nt: TGTGCCAGCAGCCGGGGACTAGCGGGGAGCTCCTACAATGAGCAGTTCTTC
d_call: TRBD1; j_call: TRBJ1-1; v_call: TRBV4-2; clone_size: NA; cdr3_aa: CASSQDRRGSEAFF; cdr3_nt: TGTGCCAGCAGCCAAGACCGCAGGGGGTCTGAAGCTTTCTTT
d_call: NA; j_call: TRBJ2-5; v_call: TRBV5-1; clone_size: NA; cdr3_aa: CASSHLPAGPKQETQYF; cdr3_nt: TGCGCCAGCAGCCACCTCCCCGCGGGGCCCAAACAAGAGACCCAGTACTTC
d_call: TRBD2; j_call: TRBJ2-5; v_call: TRBV27; clone_size: NA; cdr3_aa: CASSRTSGGSQETQYF; cdr3_nt: TGTGCCAGCAGTCGGACTAGCGGGGGAAGCCAAGAGACCCAGTACTTC
d_call: NA; j_call: TRBJ1-4; v_call: TRBV12-3/TRBV12-4; clone_size: NA; cdr3_aa: CASSLFGSNEKLFF; cdr3_nt: TGTGCCAGCAGTTTATTTGGGTCAAATGAAAAACTGTTTTTT
d_call: NA; j_call: TRBJ1-2; v_call: TRBV3-1; clone_size: few; cdr3_aa: CASSQDPGAGDYGYTF; cdr3_nt: TGTGCCAGCAGCCAAGATCCGGGAGCAGGAGACTATGGCTACACCTTC
d_call: TRBD2; j_call: TRBJ2-1; v_call: TRBV20-1; clone_size: few; cdr3_aa: CSARGGLAGGHEQFF; cdr3_nt: TGCAGTGCTAGAGGGGGACTAGCGGGGGGCCATGAGCAGTTCTTC
d_call: NA; j_call: TRBJ1-1; v_call: TRBV20-1; clone_size: few; cdr3_aa: CSALFDTEAFF; cdr3_nt: TGCAGTGCTCTCTTTGACACTGAAGCTTTCTTT
d_call: NA; j_call: TRBJ2-5; v_call: TRBV5-1; clone_size: few; cdr3_aa: CASSLDKFKQETQYF; cdr3_nt: TGCGCCAGCAGCTTGGATAAGTTTAAGCAAGAGACCCAGTACTTC
d_call: NA; j_call: TRBJ2-2; v_call: TRBV29-1; clone_size: NA; cdr3_aa: CSVEDHRENTGELFF; cdr3_nt: TGCAGCGTTGAAGATCATCGGGAGAACACCGGGGAGCTGTTTTTT
d_call: NA; j_call: TRBJ1-2; v_call: TRBV12-3/TRBV12-4; clone_size: few; cdr3_aa: CASRGLGGAYGYTF; cdr3_nt: TGTGCCAGCAGGGGTTTGGGGGGGGCCTATGGCTACACCTTC
d_call: NA; j_call: TRBJ2-3; v_call: TRBV11-2; clone_size: NA; cdr3_aa: CASSRRRQGLTTDTQYF; cdr3_nt: TGTGCCAGCAGCCGCCGCCGGCAGGGCCTTACCACAGATACGCAGTATTTT
d_call: TRBD2; j_call: TRBJ2-3; v_call: TRBV6-2/TRBV6-3; clone_size: few; cdr3_aa: CASSRGYSGGAFTDTQYF; cdr3_nt: TGTGCCAGCAGTAGGGGATATAGCGGGGGGGCCTTCACAGATACGCAGTATTTT
d_call: NA; j_call: TRBJ2-7; v_call: TRBV12-3/TRBV12-4; clone_size: NA; cdr3_aa: CASSLSRGGTEFYEQYF; cdr3_nt: TGTGCCAGCAGTTTATCTCGAGGAGGGACAGAGTTCTACGAGCAGTACTTC
d_call: TRBD2; j_call: TRBJ2-7; v_call: TRBV20-1; clone_size: few; cdr3_aa: CSARTAGASLEQYF; cdr3_nt: TGCAGTGCTAGAACCGCGGGAGCCTCCCTCGAGCAGTACTTC
d_call: NA; j_call: TRBJ1-1; v_call: TRBV12-3/TRBV12-4; clone_size: NA; cdr3_aa: CASATTGEGEAFF; cdr3_nt: TGTGCCAGCGCAACGACAGGAGAAGGGGAAGCTTTCTTT